This paragraph reports one TCR beta chain. This clone appeared a few times. Its antigen remains unidentified. The sample holds no much larger clone one base away, and base qualities are not on file. The data derive from a study of metastatic and nonmetastatic thyroid tumors (dated by TCRdb to the early 2020s). For the study in its entirety: Repertoires from peripheral blood and from tumor or nodule tissue samples of malignant and benign thyroid patients were compared.

Before undergoing thyroid surgery, none of the patients had been given any kind of treatment. Using T-cell receptor beta sequencing, the researchers looked back retrospectively at clinical samples from patients, gathered between about 2011 and 2019. Broader findings and caveats from the paper: TCR beta diversity was reported as significantly higher in malignant tumors than in benign nodules, in both blood and tumor samples.

Reading from cysteine to phenylalanine, the CDR3 counts 14 amino acids. This entry keeps only the CDR3 DNA: 42 bases, framed from base 1. At the junction V is shortened by 5 bases and J by 2 bases, with 13 bases in between. The germline V gene specifies SNHLY as CDR1 and FYNNEI as CDR2. Libraries were built with PCR. The sequencing machine was an Illumina HiSeq 4000. High-throughput sequencing was used to profile the TCR beta-chain CDR3 region of every patient. Per the source publication's procedure: Drawing on CDR3 differences between clinicopathological groups, the researchers built a classifier meant to tell apart patients with distant-metastatic papillary thyroid cancer. The Shannon index was used to measure repertoire diversity, and the Morisita-Horn index was used to measure how similar tumor and blood repertoires were. TCRdb reworked the public reads: Q25 trimming with fastp, MiXCR clone assembly, productive beta chains retained. In this record, the V and J calls reflect TCRdb's handling and not the investigators' own analysis. This sample has approximately 7,400 clones in its table, and over 30% of those were observed once. The leading ten clones occupy 30% to 40% of the sample.

The receptor chain draws on TRBV2 and TRBJ2-7; confidence is insufficient to name the D gene. Sequenced sample: adjacent normal tissue. This clonotype was obtained from a female donor with papillary thyroid cancer or a benign thyroid nodule (not recorded which). Some clones in this sample may be carry-over from other donors' samples. The CDR3 is CASSSSTGTYEQYF. The DNA is as follows: TGTGCCAGCAGTTCCAGCACGGGCACCTACGAGCAGTACTTC.